A selection of T cell receptor beta chains follows, all from one sample in a study of T cells after yellow fever vaccination. MiXCR, run by TCRdb on the 5' RACE reads, gives a single entry per CDR3 protein. This table has approximately 330,000 distinct CDR3 sequences, around 12% appearing once. The sequencing used CD4+ T cells sorted from PBMCs, collected 15 days after the yellow fever booster vaccination. The source is a man aged 18 to 30 who received the YFV17D yellow fever vaccine. Each CDR3 is given with its conserved first and last residue. A D gene is named only where the DNA matches it firmly. Clone size appears in some rows only: once, few, many, or a class for an expanded clone.

d_call	clone_size	v_call	j_call	cdr3_nt	cdr3_aa
.	.	TRBV2	TRBJ1-2	TGTGCCAGCAGTGGGACAGCCCTCCTTAACTATGGCTACACCTTC	CASSGTALLNYGYTF
.	.	TRBV18	TRBJ2-3	TGTGCCAGCTCACCTCAGGGAAGTGGCACAGATACGCAGTATTTT	CASSPQGSGTDTQYF
.	few	TRBV4-2	TRBJ2-3	TGTGCCAGCAGCCAAGTGGAAGCGAGCACAGATACGCAGTATTTT	CASSQVEASTDTQYF
.	.	TRBV5-6	TRBJ2-2	TGTGCCAGCAGCTTGGGGTTTTCGAACACCGGGGAGCTGTTTTTT	CASSLGFSNTGELFF
TRBD1	.	TRBV6-5	TRBJ1-2	TGTGCCAGCAGAGCGACAGGGTATTTCGGCTACACCTTC	CASRATGYFGYTF
.	few	TRBV7-8	TRBJ2-5	TGTGCCAGCAGCACAAACCCCAGGCAAGAGACCCAGTACTTC	CASSTNPRQETQYF
.	.	TRBV6-5	TRBJ1-5	TGTGCCAGCAGTTACACGGGGATCGGTCAGCCCCAGCATTTT	CASSYTGIGQPQHF
.	.	TRBV7-2	TRBJ1-6	TGTGCCAGCAGCTTAGAACTAAGGGGGACCTCACCCCTCCACTTT	CASSLELRGTSPLHF
TRBD1	few	TRBV5-1	TRBJ2-2	TGCGCCAGCAGCCGGGGACAGGGCCCTACCGGGGAGCTGTTTTTT	CASSRGQGPTGELFF
TRBD1	many	TRBV7-3	TRBJ2-4	TGTGCCAGCAGCCTGTCCGGGACAGGGAAAAACATTCAGTACTTC	CASSLSGTGKNIQYF
.	few	TRBV6-1	TRBJ2-7	TGTGCCAGCAGCAGGTGGGTCAACGAGCAGTACTTC	CASSRWVNEQYF